This record concerns one T cell receptor beta chain sequence. These data are taken from a study of regulatory T cells in long-lasting Graves disease. According to the study, TCR beta libraries were built with iRepertoire HTBI primers and CDR3-region Arm-PCR. TCRdb re-derived calls from the multiplex PCR reads in MiXCR, one entry per CDR3 protein. This table has 350,000 to 400,000 distinct CDR3 sequences, 15% to 20% appearing once. V shed 6 bases and J shed 4 bases, with 12 bases lying between them. Germline V lookup: CDR1 SQVTM, CDR2 ANQGSEA. The CDR3 has 13 amino acids. Time point noted: newly diagnosed GD, antithyroid drugs for less than 3 months. Construction of the TCR library relied on RNA isolated from PBMCs. Diagnoses of Graves' disease were made by American Thyroid Association guidelines. These records were also assigned to another study, of T cells in Graves' hyperthyroidism and ophthalmopathy.

The V and J genes are TRBV29-1 and TRBJ1-4, with D possibly matching TRBD1 (5 bases). The clonotype was recovered from a woman aged 18-29 years with Graves disease. The sample was peripheral blood mononuclear cells (PBMCs), taken at new diagnosis, from a patient treated with antithyroid drugs. The CDR3, as DNA: TGCAGCGTGGTCAGGGATCGTAATGAAAAACTGTTTTTT. This translates into CSVVRDRNEKLFF.